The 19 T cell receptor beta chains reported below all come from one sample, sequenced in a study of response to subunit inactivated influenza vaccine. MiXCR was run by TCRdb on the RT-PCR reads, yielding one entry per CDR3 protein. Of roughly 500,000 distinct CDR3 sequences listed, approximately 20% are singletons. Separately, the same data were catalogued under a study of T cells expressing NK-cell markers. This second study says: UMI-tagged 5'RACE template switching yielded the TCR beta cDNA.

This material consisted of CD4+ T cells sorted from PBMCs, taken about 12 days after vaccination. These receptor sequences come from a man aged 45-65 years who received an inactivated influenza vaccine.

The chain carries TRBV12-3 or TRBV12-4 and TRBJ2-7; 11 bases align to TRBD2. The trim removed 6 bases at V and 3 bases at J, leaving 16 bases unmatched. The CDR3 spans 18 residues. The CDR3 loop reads CASSWTSGRTPTYYEQYF. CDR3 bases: TGTGCCAGCAGCTGGACTAGCGGGCGGACCCCGACCTACTACGAGCAGTACTTC.

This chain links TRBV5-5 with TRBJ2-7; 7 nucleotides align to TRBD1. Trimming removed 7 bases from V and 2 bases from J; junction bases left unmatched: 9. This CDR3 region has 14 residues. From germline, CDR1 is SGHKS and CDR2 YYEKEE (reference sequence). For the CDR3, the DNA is TGTGCCAGCTGCCCACGACAGGGTCCCTACGAGCAGTACTTC. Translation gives CASCPRQGPYEQYF.

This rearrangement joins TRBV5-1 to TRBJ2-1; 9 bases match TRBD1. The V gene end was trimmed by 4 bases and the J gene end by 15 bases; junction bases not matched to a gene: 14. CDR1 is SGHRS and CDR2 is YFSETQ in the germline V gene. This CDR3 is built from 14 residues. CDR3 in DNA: TGCGCCAGCAGCCTGGACAGGGGAGGCTCGACGCGGTTCTTC. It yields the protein CASSLDRGGSTRFF.

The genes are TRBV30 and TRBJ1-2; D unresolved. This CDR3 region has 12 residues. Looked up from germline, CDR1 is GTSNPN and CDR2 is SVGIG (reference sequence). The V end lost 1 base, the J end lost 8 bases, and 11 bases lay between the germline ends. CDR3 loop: CAWSGRFDGYTF. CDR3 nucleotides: TGTGCCTGGAGTGGTCGGTTTGACGGCTACACCTTC.

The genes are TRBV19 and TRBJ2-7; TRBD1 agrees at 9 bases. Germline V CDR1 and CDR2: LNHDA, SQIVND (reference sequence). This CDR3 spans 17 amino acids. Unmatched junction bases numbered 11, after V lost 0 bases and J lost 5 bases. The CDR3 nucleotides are TGTGCCAGTAGTATAGATGGGCACCGGACAGGGGAGGACGAGCAGTACTTC. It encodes CASSIDGHRTGEDEQYF.

The CDR3 sequence: CSATRDDYEQYF. Here the CDR3 DNA reads TGCAGTGCAACCCGGGACGATTACGAGCAGTACTTC. V and J are TRBV20-1 and TRBJ2-7; D tentatively reads TRBD1 or TRBD2 (5 bases each). V dropped 6 bases and J dropped 4 bases, with 13 bases sitting between them. Germline loops: CDR1 DFQATT, CDR2 SNEGSKA (reference sequence). The CDR3 is 12 amino acids.

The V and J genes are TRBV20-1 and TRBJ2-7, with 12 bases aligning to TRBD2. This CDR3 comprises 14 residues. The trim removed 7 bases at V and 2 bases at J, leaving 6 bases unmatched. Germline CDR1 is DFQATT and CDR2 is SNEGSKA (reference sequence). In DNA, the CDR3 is TGCAGTGTTGGGACTAGCGGGTGGCCCTACGAGCAGTACTTC. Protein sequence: CSVGTSGWPYEQYF.

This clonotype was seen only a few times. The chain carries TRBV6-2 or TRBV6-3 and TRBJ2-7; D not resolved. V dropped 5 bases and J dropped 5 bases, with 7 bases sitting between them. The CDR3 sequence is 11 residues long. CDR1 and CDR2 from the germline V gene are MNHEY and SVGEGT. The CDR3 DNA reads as TGTGCCAGCAGTAAGCAAGACGAGCAGTACTTC. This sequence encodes CASSKQDEQYF.

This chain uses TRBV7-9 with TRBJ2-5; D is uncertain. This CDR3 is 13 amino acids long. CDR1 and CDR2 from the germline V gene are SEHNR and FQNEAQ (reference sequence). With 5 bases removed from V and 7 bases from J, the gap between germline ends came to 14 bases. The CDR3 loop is CASSPGPTGTQYF. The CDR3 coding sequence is TGTGCCAGCAGCCCTGGGCCCACGGGGACCCAGTACTTC. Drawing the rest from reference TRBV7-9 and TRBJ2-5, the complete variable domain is DTGVSQNPRHKITKRGQNVTFRCDPISEHNRLYWYRQTLGQGPEFLTYFQNEAQLEKSRLLSDRFSAERPKGSFSTLEIQRTEQGDSAMYLCASSPGPTGTQYFGPGTRLLVL.

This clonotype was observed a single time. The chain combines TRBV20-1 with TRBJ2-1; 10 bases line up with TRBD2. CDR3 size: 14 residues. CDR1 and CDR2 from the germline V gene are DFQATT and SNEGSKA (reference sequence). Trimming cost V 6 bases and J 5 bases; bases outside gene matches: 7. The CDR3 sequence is CSAILAGPNNEQFF. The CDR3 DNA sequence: TGCAGTGCCATACTAGCGGGGCCTAACAATGAGCAGTTCTTC.

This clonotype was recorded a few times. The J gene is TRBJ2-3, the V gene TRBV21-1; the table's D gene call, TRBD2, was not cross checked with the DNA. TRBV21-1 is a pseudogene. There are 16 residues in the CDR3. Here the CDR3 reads CASSKSLAGTTDTQYF. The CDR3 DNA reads TGTGCCAGCAGCAAATCCCTAGCGGGGACCACAGATACGCAGTATTTT.

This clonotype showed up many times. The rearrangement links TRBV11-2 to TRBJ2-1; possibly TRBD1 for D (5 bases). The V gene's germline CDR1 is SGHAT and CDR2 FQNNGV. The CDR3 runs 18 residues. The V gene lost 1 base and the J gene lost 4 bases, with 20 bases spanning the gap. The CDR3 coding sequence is TGTGCCAGCAGCTTAGTAGGATTAGGGGCGGTAAGTTACAATGAGCAGTTCTTC. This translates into CASSLVGLGAVSYNEQFF.

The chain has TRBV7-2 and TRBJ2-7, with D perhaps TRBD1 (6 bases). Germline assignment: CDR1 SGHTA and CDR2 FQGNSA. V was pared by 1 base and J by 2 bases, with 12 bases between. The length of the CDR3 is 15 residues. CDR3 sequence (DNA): TGTGCCAGCAGCTTAGAAACAGGGATTCCCTACGAGCAGTACTTC. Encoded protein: CASSLETGIPYEQYF. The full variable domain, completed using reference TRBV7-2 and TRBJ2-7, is GAGVSQSPSNKVTEKGKDVELRCDPISGHTALYWYRQSLGQGLEFLIYFQGNSAPDKSGLPSDRFSAERTGGSVSTLTIQRTQQEDSAVYLCASSLETGIPYEQYFGPGTRLTVT.

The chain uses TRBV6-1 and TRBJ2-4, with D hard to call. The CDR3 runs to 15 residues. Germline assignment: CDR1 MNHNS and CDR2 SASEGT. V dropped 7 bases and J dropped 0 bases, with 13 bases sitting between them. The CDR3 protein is CASKLQILAKNIQYF. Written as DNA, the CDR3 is TGTGCCAGCAAACTACAGATACTAGCCAAAAACATTCAGTACTTC.

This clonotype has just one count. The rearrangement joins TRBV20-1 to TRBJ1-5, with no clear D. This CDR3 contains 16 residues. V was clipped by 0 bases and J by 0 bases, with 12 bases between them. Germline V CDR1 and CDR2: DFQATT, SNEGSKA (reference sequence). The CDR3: CSARDQEDYSNQPQHF. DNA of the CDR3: TGCAGTGCTAGAGATCAAGAGGATTATAGCAATCAGCCCCAGCATTTT.

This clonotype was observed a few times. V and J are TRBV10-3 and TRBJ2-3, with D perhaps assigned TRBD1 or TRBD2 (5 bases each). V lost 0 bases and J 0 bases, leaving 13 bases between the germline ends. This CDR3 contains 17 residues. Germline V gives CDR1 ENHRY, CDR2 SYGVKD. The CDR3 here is CAISESGPRMSTDTQYF. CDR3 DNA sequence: TGTGCCATCAGTGAGTCGGGACCGAGAATGAGCACAGATACGCAGTATTTT.

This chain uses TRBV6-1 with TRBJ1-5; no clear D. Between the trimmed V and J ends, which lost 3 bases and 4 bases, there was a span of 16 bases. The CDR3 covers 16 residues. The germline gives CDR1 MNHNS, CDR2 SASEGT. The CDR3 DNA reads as TGTGCCAGCAGTGATTGGGGTCAGAGTGTAAATCAGCCCCAGCATTTT. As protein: CASSDWGQSVNQPQHF.

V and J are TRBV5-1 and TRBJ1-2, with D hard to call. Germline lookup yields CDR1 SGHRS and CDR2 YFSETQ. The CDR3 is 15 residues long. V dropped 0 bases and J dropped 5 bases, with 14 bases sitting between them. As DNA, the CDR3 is TGCGCCAGCAGCTTGGCCGCCTGGGATAGGTATGGCTACACCTTC. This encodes CASSLAAWDRYGYTF.

The CDR3 coding sequence is TGCGCCAGCAGCTTCTCGGCTAGCGGGGGTGGTGAGACCCAGTACTTC. This sequence encodes CASSFSASGGGETQYF. The chain links TRBV5-1 to TRBJ2-5; 10 nucleotides line up with TRBD2. Germline CDR1 and CDR2: SGHRS and YFSETQ. V shed 2 bases and J 5 bases; nucleotides not matched to a gene: 9. This CDR3 has 16 residues.